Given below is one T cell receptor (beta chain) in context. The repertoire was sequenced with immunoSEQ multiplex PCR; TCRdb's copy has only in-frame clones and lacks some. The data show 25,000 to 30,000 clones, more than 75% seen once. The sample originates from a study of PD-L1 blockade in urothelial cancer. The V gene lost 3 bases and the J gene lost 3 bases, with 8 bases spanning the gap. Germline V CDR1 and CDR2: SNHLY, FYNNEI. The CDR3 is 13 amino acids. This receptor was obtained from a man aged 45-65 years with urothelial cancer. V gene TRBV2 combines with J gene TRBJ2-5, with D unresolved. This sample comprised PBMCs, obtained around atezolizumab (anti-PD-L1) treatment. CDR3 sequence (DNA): TGTGCCAGCAGTGATTTCGTAAAAGAGACCCAGTACTTC. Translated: CASSDFVKETQYF.